The 16 T cell receptor beta chains in this list originate from one sample, sequenced in a study of blood T cell repertoires in COVID-19. Generated by immunoSEQ multiplex PCR, the TCRdb table keeps only in-frame clones and is missing some. The table lists under 200,000 clones, around 87% of them singletons. Sequenced input: peripheral blood. These receptor sequences come from a man in his forties or fifties with active or convalescent COVID-19.

V gene TRBV27 combines with J gene TRBJ1-3; possible D gene TRBD1, 6 bases. CDR3 size: 17 residues. Looked up from germline, CDR1 is MNHEY and CDR2 is SMNVEV (reference sequence). Trimming removed 5 bases at V and 0 bases at J, with 17 bases between. The CDR3 is CASSEGGGWASGNTIYF. In nucleotides, the CDR3 is TGTGCCAGCAGTGAAGGGGGGGGTTGGGCCTCTGGAAACACCATATATTTT.

The chain links TRBV19 to TRBJ1-4, with 9 bases lining up with TRBD1. The CDR3 consists of 14 residues. CDR1 is LNHDA and CDR2 is SQIVND in the germline V gene (reference sequence). The ends lost 7 bases at V and 6 bases at J; junction bases unmatched: 6. This chain's CDR3 is CASMDRGRDEKLFF. The CDR3 DNA sequence: TGTGCCAGTATGGACAGGGGAAGGGATGAAAAACTGTTTTTT. The full variable domain, with the rest looked up from reference TRBV19 and TRBJ1-4, is DGGITQSPKYLFRKEGQNVTLSCEQNLNHDAMYWYRQDPGQGLRLIYYSQIVNDFQKGDIAEGYSVSREKKESFPLTVTSAQKNPTAFYLCASMDRGRDEKLFFGSGTQLSVL.

This clone came up a few times. The chain links TRBV11-3 to TRBJ1-1; TRBD1 aligns across 8 bases. Per the germline V gene, CDR1 is SGHNT and CDR2 is YENEEA. With 0 bases clipped from V and 1 base from J, the junction kept 13 bases outside the gene matches. CDR3 length equals 19 residues. The CDR3 reads CASSLERGAAGGRNTEAFF. CDR3 bases: TGTGCCAGCAGCTTAGAGCGTGGGGCGGCAGGGGGCAGGAACACTGAAGCTTTCTTT.

CDR3 nucleotide sequence: TGTGCCACCAGCATCGAGGGAACTGGAGAGCAGTTCTTC. Residues: CATSIEGTGEQFF. The chain recombines TRBV15 with TRBJ2-1, with TRBD2 as a possible D gene (5 bases). The germline V gene encodes CDR1 LNHNV and CDR2 YYDKDF (reference sequence). The CDR3 is made up of 13 amino acids. V lost 4 bases and J 10 bases, leaving 14 bases between the germline ends.

The chain has TRBV19 and TRBJ2-1; 10 bases agree with TRBD1. This CDR3 region has 14 residues. CDR1 and CDR2 from the germline V gene are LNHDA and SQIVND (reference sequence). V shed 8 bases, J shed 14 bases, and the junction held 15 bases outside the gene matches. DNA of the CDR3: TGTGCCAGTGCCCTCCTGAGGGACAGGGGAGAGAAGTTCTTC. It specifies CASALLRDRGEKFF.

The chain is built from TRBV16 and TRBJ1-1; no definite D call. CDR1 is KGHSY, CDR2 FQNENV, per germline. V lost 0 bases and J 4 bases, leaving 9 bases between the germline ends. The length of the CDR3 is 14 residues. CDR3 sequence reads: CASSQSPGFTEAFF. The CDR3 DNA follows: TGTGCCAGCAGCCAATCTCCGGGGTTCACTGAAGCTTTCTTT.

This chain connects TRBV7-6 to TRBJ2-7; 9 bases map to TRBD1. V was clipped by 5 bases and J by 2 bases; unmatched bases: 13. Per the germline V gene, CDR1 is SGHVS and CDR2 is FNYEAQ. The CDR3 is 17 amino acids. CDR3 DNA: TGTGCCAGCAGCCCACCTCTAGGGGACAGGGCCGCCTACGAGCAGTACTTC. It codes for CASSPPLGDRAAYEQYF.

This chain connects TRBV5-1 to TRBJ2-2; 8 bases are shared with TRBD1. The trim removed 1 base at V and 0 bases at J, leaving 2 bases unmatched. This CDR3 comprises 16 residues. CDR1 is SGHRS, CDR2 YFSETQ, per germline. Written as DNA, the CDR3 is TGCGCCAGCAGCTTGTTGACAGGGGCGAACACCGGGGAGCTGTTTTTT. This encodes CASSLLTGANTGELFF.

The chain couples TRBV3-1 (or the pseudogene TRBV3-2) to TRBJ2-4, with D perhaps TRBD2 (6 bases). Trimming stripped 3 bases from V and 12 bases from J, with 24 bases between. The CDR3 extends over 16 amino acids. CDR1 is LGHDT, CDR2 YNNKEL, per germline (reference sequence). The CDR3 DNA sequence: TGTGCCAGCAGCCAGCCCTCCGGGGGTCCTGAAAAGGATCAGTACTTC. Translating it yields CASSQPSGGPEKDQYF.

The V call is TRBV7-2, the J call TRBJ1-2; possible D gene TRBD1, 6 bases. Germline V lookup: CDR1 SGHTA, CDR2 FQGNSA. The CDR3 extends over 13 amino acids. V was shortened by 11 bases and J by 5 bases, with 18 bases between the two germline ends. The CDR3 DNA sequence: TGTGCCTCCGACTCAGCCAGGGGATATGGCTACACCTTC. This codes for CASDSARGYGYTF.

The chain joins TRBV5-1 to TRBJ2-3, with D perhaps matching TRBD2 (6 bases). The length of the CDR3 is 15 residues. The V and J ends lost 0 bases and 0 bases respectively, with 8 bases between them. CDR1 is SGHRS, CDR2 YFSETQ, per germline. The CDR3, as DNA: TGCGCCAGCAGCTTGGCTAGCGTGAGCACAGATACGCAGTATTTT. Translation: CASSLASVSTDTQYF. Full variable domain (outside the CDR3, taken from reference TRBV5-1 and TRBJ2-3): KAGVTQTPRYLIKTRGQQVTLSCSPISGHRSVSWYQQTPGQGLQFLFEYFSETQRNKGNFPGRFSGRQFSNSRSEMNVSTLELGDSALYLCASSLASVSTDTQYFGPGTRLTVL.

The rearrangement links TRBV9 to TRBJ2-2, with D possibly TRBD1 on 5 matching bases. The CDR3 has 14 residues. The germline gives CDR1 SGDLS, CDR2 YYNGEE. V gave up 4 bases and J gave up 5 bases, with 12 bases separating them. CDR3 region: CASSPPGATGELFF. The CDR3 DNA follows: TGTGCCAGCAGCCCCCCTGGGGCGACCGGGGAGCTGTTTTTT.

V gene TRBV19 combines with J gene TRBJ1-5; unclear D gene. The CDR3 is 15 amino acids. CDR1 and CDR2 (germline): LNHDA, SQIVND (reference sequence). The V end was cut by 6 bases, the J end by 4 bases, with 16 bases between. CDR3 in amino acids: CASSPEVRPNQPQHF. Here the CDR3 DNA reads TGTGCCAGTAGCCCAGAGGTCCGGCCGAATCAGCCCCAGCATTTT.

The chain uses TRBV4-1 and TRBJ2-7, with TRBD1 matching 7 bases. Per the germline V gene, CDR1 is MGHRA and CDR2 is YSYEKL. The CDR3 is 15 residues long. Trimming took 1 base from V and 3 from J; bases not matched to a gene: 6. The chain's CDR3 is CASSQVWQGDYEQYF. CDR3 DNA sequence: TGCGCCAGCAGCCAAGTCTGGCAGGGGGACTACGAGCAGTACTTC.

V is TRBV19 and J is TRBJ1-2; 7 positions match TRBD1. CDR1 is LNHDA and CDR2 is SQIVND in the germline V gene (reference sequence). Unmatched junction bases numbered 13, after V lost 3 bases and J lost 0 bases. The length of the CDR3 is 18 residues. The CDR3 sequence: CASSMWRGQIYANYGYTF. The CDR3 DNA reads as TGTGCCAGTAGTATGTGGAGGGGGCAAATATATGCTAACTATGGCTACACCTTC.

V usage is TRBV5-4 and J usage is TRBJ2-5; perhaps TRBD1 as D (5 bases). The CDR3 sequence is 15 residues long. V lost 4 bases, J lost 2 bases, and 15 bases lay in between. CDR1 SGHNT and CDR2 YYREEE come from the germline V gene (reference sequence). CDR3 sequence reads: CASSPGWGSQETQYF. Here the CDR3 DNA reads TGTGCCAGCAGCCCCGGGTGGGGCTCTCAAGAGACCCAGTACTTC.